The rows below give T cell receptor beta chains drawn from one sample of a study of a mutant IDH1 vaccine in newly diagnosed glioma. Libraries were prepared by immunoSEQ multiplex PCR; TCRdb keeps only in-frame clonotypes and omits some of them. The sample lists roughly 74,000 clones, roughly 85% occurring once. These TCRs are of unknown antigen specificity. Sequencing used PBMCs, obtained from a glioma patient whose treatment included an IDH1 peptide vaccine. The receptor source for this set is a woman between 50 and 59 years old with glioma. Both conserved end residues are part of each CDR3. A D gene is named only where the DNA matches it firmly. The listing skips clone size in some rows; elsewhere it reads once, few, many or a size class.

d_call: -
v_call: TRBV7-9
j_call: TRBJ1-3
clone_size: -
cdr3_nt: TGTGCCAGCACCCATCAACGGACATTAGAAACCATATATTTT
cdr3_aa: CASTHQRTLETIYF

d_call: -
v_call: TRBV6-1
j_call: TRBJ1-1
clone_size: -
cdr3_nt: TGTGCCAGCGTAAAATGGAATGAAGCTTTCTTT
cdr3_aa: CASVKWNEAFF

d_call: -
v_call: TRBV19
j_call: TRBJ1-3
clone_size: -
cdr3_nt: TGTGCCAGTAGTTCACAGAGCTCTGGAAACACCATATATTTT
cdr3_aa: CASSSQSSGNTIYF

d_call: -
v_call: TRBV2
j_call: TRBJ2-7
clone_size: -
cdr3_nt: TGTGCCAGCAGTCCTTCGCCCCCCTACGAGCAGTACTTC
cdr3_aa: CASSPSPPYEQYF

d_call: -
v_call: TRBV7-2
j_call: TRBJ1-4
clone_size: -
cdr3_nt: TGTGCCAGCAGCCGAGGGCAGGGGTGGGGTGAAAAACTGTTTTTT
cdr3_aa: CASSRGQGWGEKLFF

d_call: -
v_call: TRBV7-9
j_call: TRBJ1-4
clone_size: once
cdr3_nt: TGTGCCAGCAGCTTGCGACAGACAAATGAAAAACTGTTTTTT
cdr3_aa: CASSLRQTNEKLFF

d_call: TRBD2
v_call: TRBV11-2
j_call: TRBJ2-5
clone_size: -
cdr3_nt: TGTGCCAGCAGACAAATTAGCGGGAGGGGTTCCGCCAGAGAGACCCAGTACTTC
cdr3_aa: CASRQISGRGSARETQYF

d_call: TRBD1
v_call: TRBV19
j_call: TRBJ2-2
clone_size: few
cdr3_nt: TGTGCCAGTAGTCCAGGACAGGGCGTATTGAAGCTGTTTTTT
cdr3_aa: CASSPGQGVLKLFF

d_call: TRBD2
v_call: TRBV7-9
j_call: TRBJ2-1
clone_size: -
cdr3_nt: TGTGCCAGCAGCGGACGAGTAGCGGGAGGGACCTACAATGAGCAGTTCTTC
cdr3_aa: CASSGRVAGGTYNEQFF

d_call: -
v_call: TRBV7-9
j_call: TRBJ1-3
clone_size: -
cdr3_nt: TGTGCCAGCAGATACCTCCGGGACACCCGCTCTGGAAACACCATATATTTT
cdr3_aa: CASRYLRDTRSGNTIYF

d_call: -
v_call: TRBV28
j_call: TRBJ2-5
clone_size: -
cdr3_nt: TGTGCCAGCAGTTTAGCTATGGCCCTGGGCAGGGGCCGAGAGACCCAGTACTTC
cdr3_aa: CASSLAMALGRGRETQYF